The TCR beta chain described here comes from a study of T cell responses to AZD1222 COVID-19 vaccine. Findings of the study overall: Spike-spanning, vaccine-associated CD4 TCRs were dominant at 160-218 and 743-854.

TCRdb's copy holds only in-frame clones and misses some; the assay was immunoSEQ multiplex PCR. Of tens of thousands of clones in the sample, 85% are singletons; the top ten hold roughly 22%. The V gene lost 1 base and the J gene lost 7 bases, with 10 bases spanning the gap. From germline, CDR1 is PRHDT and CDR2 FYEKMQ (reference sequence). The CDR3 runs 14 residues. In its sample, this clone was seen a few times. The antigen is undetermined. The sequence derives from an adult in good health. The chain couples TRBV13 to TRBJ1-4; D ambiguous. Here the sequenced sample was peripheral blood, taken on day 0 of AZD1222 vaccination. The CDR3 DNA is TGTGCCAGCAGCTTAGAGGGTTGGGGTGAAAAACTGTTTTTT. This sequence encodes CASSLEGWGEKLFF.